This T cell receptor beta chain was recovered during a study of neoadjuvant anti-PD-1 for oral cavity cancer. For the study at large: Non-progressing patients received a fourth nivolumab dose near day 43, then surgery on days 50-56. Study-level findings and limits: Treg/Th17 ratio rose with pretreatment blood and fell with post-treatment tumor TCRbeta clonality.

About this clone itself: Its antigen is unknown.

V was pared by 0 bases and J by 0 bases, with 3 bases of the junction left unmatched. Germline-derived CDR1 and CDR2 are SGHRS and YFSETQ. This CDR3 spans 17 amino acids. Clones were read by immunoSEQ multiplex PCR, and TCRdb kept only the in-frame ones, dropping some. The sample includes about 14,000 clones, over 55% of them seen just once. Sequenced material: PBMCs, taken before nivolumab (anti-PD-1) treatment. The receptor comes from a person aged 35 to 85 with oral cavity squamous cell carcinoma. The V call is TRBV5-1, the J call TRBJ2-1, with TRBD2 matching over 10 bases. CDR3 amino acids: CASSLAPSGSSYNEQFF. CDR3 nucleotide sequence: TGCGCCAGCAGCTTGGCCCCTAGCGGGAGCTCCTACAATGAGCAGTTCTTC.